The next 6 T cell receptor beta chains were all read from a single sample in a study of shared clonotypes between healthy human individuals. Repertoires were generated with immunoSEQ multiplex PCR, while TCRdb's copy carries only in-frame clones and drops some. The sample has more than 2,000,000 clones, 90% to 95% seen once; the top ten hold over 0.12%. The sample was naive CD4+ T cells sorted from blood. Subset in this sample: CD45RA+ positively selected. Every receptor here comes from a man younger than 30 in good health.

This sequence joins TRBV30 and TRBJ2-1; a weak D match, TRBD2 (5 bases). The CDR3 loop spans 13 amino acids. The V end was cut by 3 bases, the J end by 9 bases, with 15 bases between. CDR1 is GTSNPN and CDR2 is SVGIG in the germline V gene (reference sequence). CDR3: CAWSHELGGEQFF. The CDR3 DNA reads TGTGCCTGGAGCCATGAACTAGGAGGTGAGCAGTTCTTC.

To note about this clone: The same CDR3 is also encoded by other DNA sequences in this sample. CDR3 in amino acids: CASSLGLAGGQETQYF. The CDR3, as DNA: TGCGCCAGCAGCTTGGGGCTAGCGGGAGGGCAAGAGACCCAGTACTTC. V is TRBV5-1 and J is TRBJ2-5; 12 bases are shared with TRBD2. The CDR3 has 16 amino acids. From germline, CDR1 is SGHRS and CDR2 YFSETQ. The J segment lost 2 bases and the V segment lost 0 bases, leaving 2 bases of the junction unmatched.

A note on this clone: At the DNA level, this CDR3 is encoded by other sequences in the same sample as well. The CDR3 DNA follows: TGCGCCAGCAGCTTGGCAGGGTCCGGCAATGAGCAGTTCTTC. Encoded protein: CASSLAGSGNEQFF. This chain joins TRBV5-1 and TRBJ2-1; TRBD1 is a possible D gene (5 bases). The length of the CDR3 is 14 residues. Germline assignment: CDR1 SGHRS and CDR2 YFSETQ. The ends were cut back, 0 bases at V and 6 bases at J, with 10 bases in the middle.

The chain carries TRBV11-2 and TRBJ1-6, with unresolved D. CDR1 and CDR2 (germline): SGHAT, FQNNGV. The CDR3 is 13 amino acids. The V gene lost 1 base and the J gene lost 14 bases, with 12 bases spanning the gap. CDR3 residues: CASSLGREFTLHF. In DNA form, the CDR3 reads TGTGCCAGCAGCTTAGGGAGGGAATTCACCCTCCACTTT. The full variable domain, completed using reference TRBV11-2 and TRBJ1-6, is EAGVAQSPRYKIIEKRQSVAFWCNPISGHATLYWYQQILGQGPKLLIQFQNNGVVDDSQLPKDRFSAERLKGVDSTLKIQPAKLEDSAVYLCASSLGREFTLHFGNGTRLTVT.

This chain links TRBV18 with TRBJ1-1, with TRBD1 identical over 7 bases. The junction had 4 bases not matched to a gene; V was cut back by 2 bases and J by 4 bases. From germline, CDR1 is KGHSH and CDR2 LQKENI. The CDR3 contains 14 residues. CDR3: CASSPTTGATEAFF. As DNA, the CDR3 is TGTGCCAGCTCACCAACCACAGGGGCCACTGAAGCTTTCTTT.

This clone appeared a single time. This rearrangement joins TRBV27 to TRBJ1-1; 7 bases align to TRBD1. Unmatched junction bases numbered 8, after V lost 6 bases and J lost 4 bases. Per the germline V gene, CDR1 is MNHEY and CDR2 is SMNVEV (reference sequence). The CDR3 spans 14 residues. The CDR3 nucleotides are TGTGCCAGCAGACCCGACAGGGTCTCCACTGAAGCTTTCTTT. Its translation: CASRPDRVSTEAFF.